The present TCR beta chain was sequenced within a study of T cells in Graves' hyperthyroidism and ophthalmopathy. Each diagnosis was grounded in clinical symptoms, serum thyroxine and TRAb, thyroid ultrasound, and orbital computed tomography. The authors obtained PBMCs from 9 to 10 ml of fresh peripheral blood. CDR3 length: 17 residues. V was shortened by 1 base and J by 0 bases, with 10 bases between the two germline ends. CDR1 and CDR2 from the germline V gene are LGHDT and YNNKEL (reference sequence). This clonotype was seen a handful of times. The antigen is not known. Whole-study findings and limits: Ophthalmopathy was model-predicted a median roughly six months pre-onset.

Amplification of TCR beta CDR3 regions used RNA as the template. RT-PCR in the first round (using the HTBI primer set) targeted the TCR CDR3. TCRdb redid the calling of the multiplex PCR reads with MiXCR, one entry per CDR3 protein. The sample lists 150,000 or so distinct CDR3 sequences, roughly 10% occurring once. This chain uses TRBV3-1 with TRBJ2-6; D may be TRBD2 (5 bases). The source of this sequence is a young woman with Graves' hyperthyroidism that later progressed to Graves' ophthalmopathy. What was sequenced was blood. CDR3 in amino acids: CASSQGTGDSGANVLTF. The CDR3 DNA reads as TGTGCCAGCAGCCAAGGGACTGGCGACTCTGGGGCCAACGTCCTGACTTTC.